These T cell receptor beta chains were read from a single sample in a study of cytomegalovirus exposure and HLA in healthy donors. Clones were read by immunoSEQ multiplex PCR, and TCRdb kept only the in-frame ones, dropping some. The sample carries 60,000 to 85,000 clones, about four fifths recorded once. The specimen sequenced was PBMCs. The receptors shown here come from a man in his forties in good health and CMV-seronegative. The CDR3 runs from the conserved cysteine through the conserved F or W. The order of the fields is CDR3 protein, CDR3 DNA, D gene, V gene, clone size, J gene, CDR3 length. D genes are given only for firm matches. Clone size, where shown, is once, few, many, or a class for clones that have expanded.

CDR3 protein: CASRLWTGQNTEAFF
CDR3 DNA: TGTGCCAGCAGGCTGTGGACAGGGCAGAACACTGAAGCTTTCTTT
D gene: TRBD1
V gene: TRBV27
clone size: -
J gene: TRBJ1-1
CDR3 length: 15

CDR3 protein: CASSLPSGGSFF
CDR3 DNA: TGTGCCAGCAGCCTACCGAGCGGGGGAAGTTTCTTT
D gene: -
V gene: TRBV4-2
clone size: -
J gene: TRBJ1-1
CDR3 length: 12

CDR3 protein: CASRLGQLPDHKQFF
CDR3 DNA: TGCGCCAGCAGGCTGGGCCAGCTACCAGATCATAAGCAGTTCTTC
D gene: -
V gene: TRBV5-1
clone size: -
J gene: TRBJ2-1
CDR3 length: 15

CDR3 protein: CSARTSGGSTDTQYF
CDR3 DNA: TGCAGCGCTCGGACTAGCGGGGGGTCCACAGATACGCAGTATTTT
D gene: TRBD2
V gene: TRBV29-1
clone size: -
J gene: TRBJ2-3
CDR3 length: 15

CDR3 protein: CASSYSTGLKDTQYF
CDR3 DNA: TGTGCCAGCAGTTACTCTACAGGGTTAAAGGATACGCAGTATTTT
D gene: -
V gene: TRBV6-5
clone size: -
J gene: TRBJ2-3
CDR3 length: 15

CDR3 protein: CASSLAPLQGGEQYF
CDR3 DNA: TGTGCCAGCAGCTTAGCCCCTCTACAGGGTGGCGAGCAGTACTTC
D gene: -
V gene: TRBV7-2
clone size: -
J gene: TRBJ2-7
CDR3 length: 15

CDR3 protein: CASQGSRTEAFF
CDR3 DNA: TGTGCCAGCCAGGGCTCCCGCACTGAAGCTTTCTTT
D gene: -
V gene: TRBV19
clone size: -
J gene: TRBJ1-1
CDR3 length: 12

CDR3 protein: CASSYGEVANQPQHF
CDR3 DNA: TGTGCCAGCAGTTACGGGGAGGTAGCTAATCAGCCCCAGCATTTT
D gene: -
V gene: TRBV6-6
clone size: -
J gene: TRBJ1-5
CDR3 length: 15

CDR3 protein: CASSPSVLQPQHF
CDR3 DNA: TGTGCCAGCAGCCCTAGTGTATTACAGCCCCAGCATTTT
D gene: -
V gene: TRBV7-2
clone size: -
J gene: TRBJ1-5
CDR3 length: 13

CDR3 protein: CASSQDFARGVNQPQHF
CDR3 DNA: TGCGCCAGCAGCCAAGACTTCGCCAGGGGAGTCAATCAGCCCCAGCATTTT
D gene: -
V gene: TRBV4-1
clone size: -
J gene: TRBJ1-5
CDR3 length: 17

CDR3 protein: CASSLYGTGVFGTEAFF
CDR3 DNA: TGTGCCAGCAGTTTATACGGGACAGGGGTTTTCGGCACTGAAGCTTTCTTT
D gene: TRBD1
V gene: TRBV27
clone size: few
J gene: TRBJ1-1
CDR3 length: 17

CDR3 protein: CSVPDYRGRKEQYF
CDR3 DNA: TGCAGCGTTCCCGATTACAGGGGGCGTAAAGAGCAGTACTTC
D gene: TRBD1
V gene: TRBV29-1
clone size: -
J gene: TRBJ2-7
CDR3 length: 14

CDR3 protein: CASSPLLAQGAMNTEAFF
CDR3 DNA: TGCGCCAGCAGCCCCTTGTTAGCACAGGGGGCGATGAACACTGAAGCTTTCTTT
D gene: TRBD1
V gene: TRBV4-1
clone size: -
J gene: TRBJ1-1
CDR3 length: 18

CDR3 protein: CASSDTSGGAGNEQFF
CDR3 DNA: TGCGCCAGCAGCGATACTAGCGGGGGGGCCGGTAATGAGCAGTTCTTC
D gene: TRBD2
V gene: TRBV10-1
clone size: -
J gene: TRBJ2-1
CDR3 length: 16

CDR3 protein: CASSPGSQETQYF
CDR3 DNA: TGTGCCAGCAGCCCCGGGTCTCAAGAGACCCAGTACTTC
D gene: -
V gene: TRBV4-2
clone size: -
J gene: TRBJ2-5
CDR3 length: 13

CDR3 protein: CASSVRISGTGSSYEQYF
CDR3 DNA: TGTGCCAGCAGCGTTAGAATATCCGGGACAGGGAGCTCCTACGAGCAGTACTTC
D gene: TRBD1
V gene: TRBV7-2
clone size: -
J gene: TRBJ2-7
CDR3 length: 18

CDR3 protein: CASIKPGGGEQPQHF
CDR3 DNA: TGTGCCAGCATTAAACCAGGGGGCGGGGAGCAGCCCCAGCATTTT
D gene: TRBD1
V gene: TRBV6-6
clone size: -
J gene: TRBJ1-5
CDR3 length: 15

CDR3 protein: CASWTADTEAFF
CDR3 DNA: TGTGCCTCCTGGACAGCTGACACTGAAGCTTTCTTT
D gene: -
V gene: TRBV10-3
clone size: -
J gene: TRBJ1-1
CDR3 length: 12

CDR3 protein: CATRGDGGELFF
CDR3 DNA: TGTGCCACCCGGGGGGATGGGGGGGAGCTGTTTTTT
D gene: TRBD2
V gene: TRBV6-1
clone size: -
J gene: TRBJ2-2
CDR3 length: 12

CDR3 protein: CARSLQGLTCPYEQYF
CDR3 DNA: TGTGCCAGAAGCCTACAGGGATTAACTTGTCCCTACGAGCAGTACTTC
D gene: -
V gene: TRBV7-5
clone size: -
J gene: TRBJ2-7
CDR3 length: 16

CDR3 protein: CAWSVPSGGSYNEQFF
CDR3 DNA: TGTGCCTGGAGTGTGCCTAGCGGGGGTTCCTACAATGAGCAGTTCTTC
D gene: TRBD2
V gene: TRBV30
clone size: -
J gene: TRBJ2-1
CDR3 length: 16

CDR3 protein: CASSFLQGNEKLFF
CDR3 DNA: TGCGCCAGCAGCTTTTTACAGGGGAATGAAAAACTGTTTTTT
D gene: TRBD1
V gene: TRBV5-1
clone size: -
J gene: TRBJ1-4
CDR3 length: 14

CDR3 protein: CASSPSRGGYPNEQFF
CDR3 DNA: TGCGCCAGCAGCCCTTCCCGGGGGGGTTATCCCAATGAGCAGTTCTTC
D gene: TRBD2
V gene: TRBV4-1
clone size: -
J gene: TRBJ2-1
CDR3 length: 16

CDR3 protein: CASSVPETGGTYEQYF
CDR3 DNA: TGCGCCAGCAGTGTACCCGAGACAGGCGGTACCTACGAGCAGTACTTC
D gene: -
V gene: TRBV5-1
clone size: -
J gene: TRBJ2-7
CDR3 length: 16

CDR3 protein: CASSLDGPYGEAFF
CDR3 DNA: TGTGCCAGCAGCTTAGATGGTCCATACGGTGAAGCTTTCTTT
D gene: -
V gene: TRBV11-2
clone size: few
J gene: TRBJ1-1
CDR3 length: 14

CDR3 protein: CASSEQGRLYNEQFF
CDR3 DNA: TGTGCCAGCAGCGAACAGGGACGTCTCTACAATGAGCAGTTCTTC
D gene: -
V gene: TRBV7-3
clone size: -
J gene: TRBJ2-1
CDR3 length: 15

CDR3 protein: CASSRNRADTEAFF
CDR3 DNA: TGTGCCAGCAGCCGCAACAGGGCCGACACTGAAGCTTTCTTT
D gene: -
V gene: TRBV6-5
clone size: -
J gene: TRBJ1-1
CDR3 length: 14

CDR3 protein: CASSLLSGGYNEQFF
CDR3 DNA: TGCGCCAGCAGCTTGCTTAGCGGGGGTTACAATGAGCAGTTCTTC
D gene: TRBD2
V gene: TRBV5-1
clone size: few
J gene: TRBJ2-1
CDR3 length: 15

CDR3 protein: CASSYSTGTGSSPLHF
CDR3 DNA: TGTGCCAGCAGTTACTCGACAGGGACAGGGTCTTCACCCCTCCACTTT
D gene: TRBD1
V gene: TRBV6-5
clone size: -
J gene: TRBJ1-6
CDR3 length: 16

CDR3 protein: CASSATGVYTIYF
CDR3 DNA: TGTGCCAGCAGTGCGACAGGGGTATACACCATATATTTT
D gene: TRBD1
V gene: TRBV6-1
clone size: few
J gene: TRBJ1-3
CDR3 length: 13

CDR3 protein: CASSLTENTEAFF
CDR3 DNA: TGTGCTAGCAGCCTTACAGAGAACACTGAAGCTTTCTTT
D gene: -
V gene: TRBV7-7
clone size: -
J gene: TRBJ1-1
CDR3 length: 13

CDR3 protein: CASSLAESGNTEAFF
CDR3 DNA: TGCGCCAGCAGCTTGGCCGAATCGGGGAACACTGAAGCTTTCTTT
D gene: -
V gene: TRBV5-1
clone size: -
J gene: TRBJ1-1
CDR3 length: 15

CDR3 protein: CASRSRDSGNSPLHF
CDR3 DNA: TGTGCCAGCAGAAGTCGGGACTCCGGGAATTCACCCCTCCACTTT
D gene: -
V gene: TRBV2
clone size: -
J gene: TRBJ1-6
CDR3 length: 15

CDR3 protein: CASSQRGTGGSEKLFF
CDR3 DNA: TGTGCCAGCAGCCAACGGGGGACAGGGGGCAGTGAAAAACTGTTTTTT
D gene: TRBD1
V gene: TRBV4-2
clone size: -
J gene: TRBJ1-4
CDR3 length: 16

CDR3 protein: CASRREESGNTIYF
CDR3 DNA: TGTGCCAGCAGGAGGGAGGAGAGCGGAAACACCATATATTTT
D gene: -
V gene: TRBV28
clone size: once
J gene: TRBJ1-3
CDR3 length: 14

CDR3 protein: CASSLGQNTGELFF
CDR3 DNA: TGTGCCAGCAGCTTAGGACAGAACACCGGGGAGCTGTTTTTT
D gene: -
V gene: TRBV11-3
clone size: -
J gene: TRBJ2-2
CDR3 length: 14

CDR3 protein: CASSVGIGDRGEQYF
CDR3 DNA: TGTGCCAGCAGCGTAGGAATAGGGGACAGAGGCGAGCAGTACTTC
D gene: TRBD1
V gene: TRBV9
clone size: -
J gene: TRBJ2-7
CDR3 length: 15

CDR3 protein: CSVSSNTGSNQPQHF
CDR3 DNA: TGCAGCGTTAGCTCAAATACAGGTAGCAATCAGCCCCAGCATTTT
D gene: -
V gene: TRBV29-1
clone size: -
J gene: TRBJ1-5
CDR3 length: 15